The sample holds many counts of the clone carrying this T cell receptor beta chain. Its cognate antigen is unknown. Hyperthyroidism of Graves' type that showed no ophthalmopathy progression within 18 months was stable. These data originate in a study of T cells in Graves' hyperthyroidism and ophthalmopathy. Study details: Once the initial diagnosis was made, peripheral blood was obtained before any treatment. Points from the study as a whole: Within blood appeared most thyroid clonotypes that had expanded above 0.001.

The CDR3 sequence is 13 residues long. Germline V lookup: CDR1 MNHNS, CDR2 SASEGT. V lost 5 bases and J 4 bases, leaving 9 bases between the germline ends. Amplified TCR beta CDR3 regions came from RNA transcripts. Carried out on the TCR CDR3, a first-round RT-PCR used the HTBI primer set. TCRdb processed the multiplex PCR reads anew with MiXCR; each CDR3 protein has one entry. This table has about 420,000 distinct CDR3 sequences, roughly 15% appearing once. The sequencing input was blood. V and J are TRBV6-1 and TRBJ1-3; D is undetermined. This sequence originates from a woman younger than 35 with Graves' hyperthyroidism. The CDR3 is CASSQISGNTIYF. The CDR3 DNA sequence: TGTGCCAGCAGTCAAATCTCAGGAAACACCATATATTTT.